Listed below are T cell receptor beta chains from one sample, sequenced in a study of post-analysis software for immune sequencing data. Using its own MiXCR run on the PCR reads, TCRdb lists one record per CDR3 protein. This sample has roughly 700,000 distinct CDR3 sequences; 25% to 30% occur once, and the top ten carry roughly 0.53%. Sequenced material: blood. Source of these receptors: a girl aged 10 to 17 with multiple sclerosis. CDR3s include the opening cysteine and the closing phenylalanine or tryptophan. The D gene is left open where the match is weak. Clone size is given for some rows only: seen once, a few or many times, or a class if the clone is expanded.

d_call	clone_size	cdr3_length	v_call	j_call	cdr3_nt	cdr3_aa
TRBD1	few	14	TRBV27	TRBJ2-5	TGTGCCAGCATCGACAGGGGGCGTTCGGAGACCCAGTACTTC	CASIDRGRSETQYF
-	once	13	TRBV6-2/TRBV6-3	TRBJ2-7	TGTGCCAGCAGTTACTCGATGTCCTACGAGCAGTACTTC	CASSYSMSYEQYF
TRBD1	-	17	TRBV7-6	TRBJ2-1	TGTGCCAGCAGCTTAGGGACAGGGCATAGCTCCTACAATGAGCAGTTCTTC	CASSLGTGHSSYNEQFF
-	few	14	TRBV7-2	TRBJ2-5	TGTGCCAGCAGCTTTGCCAGGAGGCAAGAGACCCAGTACTTC	CASSFARRQETQYF
-	-	16	TRBV20-1	TRBJ1-4	TGCAGTGCCCTAAGGGGGGCAGGGGCGACTAATGAAAAACGGTTTTTT	CSALRGAGATNEKRFF
-	few	15	TRBV20-1	TRBJ2-1	TGCAGTGCTGCGGATGCCGGGGCAATGGGGAATGAGCAGTTCTTC	CSAADAGAMGNEQFF
-	few	17	TRBV28	TRBJ1-2	TGTGCCAGCATTCCTCTAGGGGCGCTTATCTGGATGGGTGGCTACACCTTC	CASIPLGALIWMGGYTF
-	-	14	TRBV12-3/TRBV12-4	TRBJ1-5	TGTGCCAGCAGTTTATGGGGAGCGGGTCAGCCCCAGCATTTT	CASSLWGAGQPQHF
-	-	15	TRBV6-5	TRBJ1-4	TGTGCCAGCAGTCCCGGACAGCCGTCTAATGAAAAACTGTTTTTT	CASSPGQPSNEKLFF
-	few	12	TRBV14	TRBJ2-1	TGTGCCAGCAGCCAATCAGGGACTGAGCAGTTCTTC	CASSQSGTEQFF
-	few	11	TRBV28	TRBJ2-4	TGTGCCAGCAGCCATCTAGTTGAGCAGTACTTC	CASSHLVEQYF
-	-	16	TRBV20-1	TRBJ1-5	TGCAGTGCTAGAGATGACGCGATCGGTGGCAATCAGCCCCAGCATTTT	CSARDDAIGGNQPQHF
TRBD2	-	14	TRBV20-1	TRBJ2-7	TGCAGTGCTAGTTCGGGGTCTAGCGGAGACGAGCAGTACTTC	CSASSGSSGDEQYF
-	few	15	TRBV5-1	TRBJ2-5	TGCGCCAGCGGCCAAACGGATCTGTACCAAGAGACCCAGTACTTC	CASGQTDLYQETQYF
-	-	13	TRBV7-9	TRBJ2-1	TGTGCCAGCTCACGGGGGGCGTACAATGAGCAGTTCTTC	CASSRGAYNEQFF
-	few	15	TRBV5-4	TRBJ1-4	TGTGCCAGCAGCTTGAAAAAGGGAATAGGAGAAAAACTGTTTTTT	CASSLKKGIGEKLFF
TRBD2	few	19	TRBV20-1	TRBJ2-7	TGCAGTGCTAGACGTTGGGGTACTAGCGGGAGGGTTGACACCGACGAGCAGTACTTC	CSARRWGTSGRVDTDEQYF
TRBD2	few	16	TRBV28	TRBJ2-3	TGTGCCAGCAGTTTAACTAGCGGGGGGTCCCCAGATACGCAGTATTTT	CASSLTSGGSPDTQYF
-	-	14	TRBV18	TRBJ2-5	TGTGCCAACTCTTCCCAGGACCCCCAAGAGACCCAGTACTTC	CANSSQDPQETQYF
-	-	14	TRBV5-1	TRBJ2-7	TGCGCCAGCGGCTTAGGAAGTCGGGTATACGAGCAGTACTTC	CASGLGSRVYEQYF
-	many	13	TRBV7-2	TRBJ1-2	TGTGCCAGCAGCTTAGCTGGGTCTGGTGGCTACACCTTC	CASSLAGSGGYTF
TRBD2	-	16	TRBV24-1	TRBJ2-5	TGTGCCACCAGTGATTTAAGAGCGGGAGATCGGGAGACCCAGTACTTC	CATSDLRAGDRETQYF
-	-	16	TRBV20-1	TRBJ1-5	TGCAGTGCTAGAGATCGTCGGTTAAATAGCAATCAGCCCCAGCATTTT	CSARDRRLNSNQPQHF
-	-	17	TRBV11-2	TRBJ2-5	TGTGCCAGCAACAAAGTCAACGGGGCGGGCCCCCAAGAGACCCAGTACTTC	CASNKVNGAGPQETQYF
-	many	15	TRBV6-5	TRBJ1-2	TGTGCCAGCAGTCCCCGGGGAGGGTCTCTTTATGGCTACACCTTC	CASSPRGGSLYGYTF
TRBD2	-	18	TRBV3-1	TRBJ2-1	TGTGCCAGCAGCCAAGATCCTAGCGGGGGTCTCTCCTACAATGAGCAGTTCTTC	CASSQDPSGGLSYNEQFF
-	few	15	TRBV27	TRBJ1-2	TGTGCCAGCAGTCCCGGACACCAAACATATTATGGCTACACCTTC	CASSPGHQTYYGYTF
-	few	13	TRBV6-5	TRBJ1-2	TGTGCCAGCACGAGTGGACAACTCTATGGCTACACCTTC	CASTSGQLYGYTF
TRBD1	few	16	TRBV28	TRBJ1-2	TGTGCCAGCAGCCAGGTCCAGGGGGTGCAAGTTAGCGGCTACACCTTC	CASSQVQGVQVSGYTF
-	-	16	TRBV12-3/TRBV12-4	TRBJ2-1	TGTGCCAGCAGTCCCCGGGACCTAGATTTCTACAATGAGCAGTTCTTC	CASSPRDLDFYNEQFF
-	-	16	TRBV10-2	TRBJ2-3	TGCGCCAGCAGTGAGTCCGCGGCTAGCAGCACAGATACGCAGTATTTT	CASSESAASSTDTQYF
-	-	17	TRBV9	TRBJ2-7	TGTGCCAGCAGCGAGGGGATAACAGACGAGCCCCCCTACGAGCAGTACTTC	CASSEGITDEPPYEQYF
TRBD1	-	14	TRBV29-1	TRBJ2-7	TGCAGCATTGAAGTCGGACAGGGGGTCGACGAGCAGTACTTC	CSIEVGQGVDEQYF
-	-	15	TRBV11-2	TRBJ2-1	TGTGCCAGCAGAGGAGGGGGGGACTCCTACAATGAGCAGTTCTTC	CASRGGGDSYNEQFF
-	many	12	TRBV29-1	TRBJ2-1	TGCAGCGGGGGGGGGCGCAAGAATGAGCAGTTCTTC	CSGGGRKNEQFF
-	-	15	TRBV4-3	TRBJ2-1	TGCGCCAGCAGCCCGTCGAGTACCCGTAACAATGAGCAGTTCTTC	CASSPSSTRNNEQFF
-	few	14	TRBV6-5	TRBJ2-1	TGTGCCAGCAGAAAAGAGGGGGGGCAAAATGAGCAGTTCTTC	CASRKEGGQNEQFF
-	-	12	TRBV9	TRBJ2-7	TGTGCCAGCAGCGAAAACACAGGAGCCCAGTACTTC	CASSENTGAQYF
-	-	12	TRBV20-1	TRBJ2-7	TGCAGTGCTAGTATGGTTACCTACGAGCAGTACTTC	CSASMVTYEQYF
-	-	14	TRBV7-9	TRBJ2-1	TGCGCCAGCAGCTTTACGGGGTACTACAATGAGCAGTTCTTC	CASSFTGYYNEQFF
-	few	15	TRBV20-1	TRBJ2-3	TGCAGTGCTGTCCCAGGGGGGTTTGGCACAGATACGCAGTATTTT	CSAVPGGFGTDTQYF
TRBD1	few	13	TRBV7-2	TRBJ2-1	TGTGCCAGCAGACAGACAGGGGGGGGAGAGCAGTTCTTC	CASRQTGGGEQFF
TRBD1	-	13	TRBV2	TRBJ1-1	TGTGCCAGAGAGCCCAGGGGGCGGGCTGAAGCTTTCTTT	CAREPRGRAEAFF
TRBD1	few	13	TRBV10-3	TRBJ1-4	TGTGCCATCAGGGAAGGGGGCGGCGAAAAACTGTTTTTT	CAIREGGGEKLFF
-	-	13	TRBV6-6	TRBJ1-2	TGTGCCAGCAGTTACGCGACAGCGTATGGCTACACCTTC	CASSYATAYGYTF
-	-	11	TRBV9	TRBJ2-3	TGTGCCAGCAGCGTAAGAAATACGCAGTATTTT	CASSVRNTQYF
TRBD1	-	12	TRBV5-5	TRBJ2-1	TGTGCCAGCAGGGAAGGACAGGGAAGGCAGTTCTTC	CASREGQGRQFF
-	-	17	TRBV4-1	TRBJ2-6	TGCGCCAGCAGCCAGGGAGACATAATCTCTGGGGCCAACGTCCTGACTTTC	CASSQGDIISGANVLTF
-	few	14	TRBV29-1	TRBJ2-1	TGCAGCGCCCTGAGGGGGGGGGCTGGAGGTGAGCAGTTCTTC	CSALRGGAGGEQFF
-	-	15	TRBV7-2	TRBJ1-1	TGTGCCAGCAGCCGAGAGGGCAGGAGGAACACTGAAGCTTTCTTT	CASSREGRRNTEAFF